The sequence of this TCR beta chain was determined in a study of post-analysis software for immune sequencing data. General study results and limits: Four to six TRBV segments, including TRBV5-6, TRBV5-1 and TRBV20-1, were more frequent in patients than controls. Controls showed significantly higher normalized Chao1 diversity than did multiple sclerosis patients.

Tagging with unique molecular identifiers was a feature of the TCR beta cDNA libraries. About half a million cDNA molecules were recovered from an input of roughly 0.85 to 10 million T cells. MiXCR was run by TCRdb on the PCR reads, yielding one entry per CDR3 protein. The sample includes about 430,000 distinct CDR3 sequences, 39% of them seen just once. Notes on this clonotype: The target antigen is unknown.

V shed 0 bases and J 1 base; nucleotides not matched to a gene: 4. The CDR3 sequence is 18 residues long. Germline V CDR1 and CDR2: SGDLS, YYNGEE. Sequencing was performed on blood. The TCR originated in a girl aged 2-9 years with multiple sclerosis. The V and J genes are TRBV9 and TRBJ2-3; 14 nucleotides agree with TRBD2. The CDR3 DNA reads TGTGCCAGCAGCGTAGTGGGGACTAGCGGGAGCCGCACAGATACGCAGTATTTT. Translation gives CASSVVGTSGSRTDTQYF.